The 22 T cell receptor beta chains reported below all come from one sample, sequenced in a study of blood T cell repertoires in COVID-19. The data were produced by immunoSEQ multiplex PCR, yet TCRdb's version contains in-frame clones alone and is incomplete. The sample carries approximately 260,000 clones, around 90% recorded once. Sequenced material: peripheral blood. The receptors shown here come from a woman in her sixties with COVID-19, enrolled during active disease.

The rearrangement joins TRBV5-4 to TRBJ2-1, with 8 bases fitting TRBD2. Germline CDR1 is SGHNT and CDR2 is YYREEE (reference sequence). V trimming: 7 bases; J trimming: 3 bases; junction bases outside the gene matches: 12. CDR3 length equals 16 residues. The CDR3 reads CASLSQRGNYYNEQFF. CDR3 DNA sequence: TGTGCCAGCCTTTCCCAGCGGGGGAATTACTACAATGAGCAGTTCTTC.

The chain uses TRBV7-8 and TRBJ2-3, with TRBD1 as a possible D gene (5 bases). The length of the CDR3 is 16 residues. Germline assignment: CDR1 SGHVS and CDR2 FQNEAQ. V lost 1 base to trimming and J lost 0 bases, with 11 bases between them. The CDR3 spells CASSLVTGHSTDTQYF. The CDR3 DNA reads as TGTGCCAGCAGCTTAGTTACAGGCCATAGCACAGATACGCAGTATTTT.

The genes are TRBV2 and TRBJ1-2; TRBD1 might be the D (5 bases). The CDR3 is 14 amino acids. V lost 7 bases and J 4 bases, leaving 16 bases between the germline ends. Germline V gene sequence: CDR1 SNHLY, CDR2 FYNNEI. CDR3 amino acids: CASTTEGLGYGYTF. Here the CDR3 DNA reads TGTGCCAGCACGACAGAGGGACTGGGCTATGGCTACACCTTC.

The chain carries TRBV2 and TRBJ2-5; 8 nucleotides match TRBD1. J was trimmed by 2 bases and V by 7 bases; bases with no gene match: 3. The CDR3 contains 13 residues. CDR1 is SNHLY, CDR2 FYNNEI, per germline. CDR3 sequence reads: CASIRTGQETQYF. The DNA of the CDR3 is TGTGCCAGCATCCGGACAGGGCAAGAGACCCAGTACTTC.

The chain is built from TRBV6-5 and TRBJ1-6; 7 bases line up with TRBD1. Germline lookup yields CDR1 MNHEY and CDR2 SVGAGI. The trim removed 6 bases at V and 7 bases at J, leaving 3 bases unmatched. The CDR3 has 13 residues. The CDR3 spells CASSDRANSPLHF. The CDR3 region has the DNA TGTGCCAGCAGCGACAGGGCCAATTCACCCCTCCACTTT.

The V gene is TRBV4-3, the J gene TRBJ2-2, with 8 bases lining up with TRBD2. CDR3 length equals 18 residues. V trimming: 1 base; J trimming: 0 bases; junction bases outside the gene matches: 7. Germline assignment: CDR1 LGHNA and CDR2 YSLEER. The CDR3 DNA is TGCGCCAGCAGCCAAGGAGCAGCGGGGGCCACGAACACCGGGGAGCTGTTTTTT. Protein: CASSQGAAGATNTGELFF.

This rearrangement joins TRBV5-1 to TRBJ1-4; 7 bases align to TRBD1. The V and J ends lost 1 base and 6 bases, in that order; junction bases with no gene match: 6. This CDR3 has 15 residues. CDR1 SGHRS and CDR2 YFSETQ come from the germline V gene. CDR3 sequence: CASSLLGQGDEKLFF. The DNA for the CDR3 is TGCGCCAGCAGCTTGTTAGGTCAGGGGGATGAAAAACTGTTTTTT.

The V and J genes are TRBV11-2 and TRBJ2-5, with no clear D. Trimming took off 8 bases at V and 0 bases at J, with 16 bases between the two ends. Per germline, CDR1 SGHAT and CDR2 FQNNGV. CDR3 length: 15 residues. The CDR3 nucleotides are TGTGCCAGCGGTCCGGTTTGGGCAGACCAAGAGACCCAGTACTTC. Translation gives CASGPVWADQETQYF.

This clone was counted once. This CDR3 reads CASSLQGDTEAFF. As DNA, the CDR3 is TGCGCCAGCAGCCTACAGGGGGACACTGAAGCTTTCTTT. This chain joins TRBV5-1 and TRBJ1-1; TRBD1 agrees at 8 bases. Germline assignment: CDR1 SGHRS and CDR2 YFSETQ. V lost 4 bases to trimming and J lost 3 bases; unmatched junction nucleotides: 2. The CDR3 extends over 13 amino acids.

Points on this clone: Other nucleotide sequences in the sample specify the same CDR3. The chain has TRBV5-1 and TRBJ1-6; 9 nucleotides agree with TRBD1. With 4 bases clipped from V and 4 bases from J, the junction kept 6 bases outside the gene matches. Germline V lookup: CDR1 SGHRS, CDR2 YFSETQ. The CDR3 runs 16 residues. DNA for the CDR3: TGCGCCAGCAGCCCCGGGACAGGGTCGTATAATTCACCCCTCCACTTT. It codes for CASSPGTGSYNSPLHF.

This clone was observed once. This chain uses TRBV2 with TRBJ2-2, with D perhaps TRBD1 (5 bases). V lost 6 bases and J 4 bases, leaving 15 bases between the germline ends. This CDR3 contains 15 residues. CDR1 and CDR2 (germline): SNHLY, FYNNEI. The CDR3 here is CASSRVRVGTGELFF. Here the CDR3 DNA reads TGTGCCAGCAGCAGGGTTAGGGTTGGCACCGGGGAGCTGTTTTTT. The full variable domain, rest sourced from reference TRBV2 and TRBJ2-2, is EPEVTQTPSHQVTQMGQEVILRCVPISNHLYFYWYRQILGQKVEFLVSFYNNEISEKSEIFDDQFSVERPDGSNFTLKIRSTKLEDSAMYFCASSRVRVGTGELFFGEGSRLTVL.

V gene TRBV5-4 combines with J gene TRBJ1-2, with D perhaps matching TRBD1 (5 bases). Germline-derived CDR1 and CDR2 are SGHNT and YYREEE (reference sequence). With 4 bases removed from V and 3 bases from J, the gap between germline ends came to 16 bases. The CDR3 loop spans 15 amino acids. The CDR3 here is CASSLGAMEHYGYTF. CDR3 DNA sequence: TGTGCCAGCAGCCTAGGGGCAATGGAGCACTATGGCTACACCTTC.

The gene calls are TRBV19 and TRBJ2-1; TRBD1 matches 9 bases. The CDR3 is 16 residues long. The J segment lost 7 bases and the V segment lost 4 bases, leaving 11 bases of the junction unmatched. CDR1 and CDR2 from the germline V gene are LNHDA and SQIVND (reference sequence). CDR3 sequence: CASSRWTGALYNEQFF. DNA for the CDR3: TGTGCCAGTAGTAGATGGACAGGGGCCCTCTATAATGAGCAGTTCTTC. The whole variable domain, remainder taken from reference TRBV19 and TRBJ2-1, is DGGITQSPKYLFRKEGQNVTLSCEQNLNHDAMYWYRQDPGQGLRLIYYSQIVNDFQKGDIAEGYSVSREKKESFPLTVTSAQKNPTAFYLCASSRWTGALYNEQFFGPGTRLTVL.

V gene TRBV3-1 (or the pseudogene TRBV3-2) combines with J gene TRBJ1-4; 11 bases map to TRBD1. With 1 base clipped from V and 7 bases from J, the junction kept 8 bases outside the gene matches. The CDR3 has 17 residues. Germline values: CDR1 LGHDT, CDR2 YNNKEL (reference sequence). The chain's CDR3 is CASSQGSRTGGVEKLFF. Written as DNA, the CDR3 is TGTGCCAGCAGCCAAGGGTCTCGGACAGGGGGCGTTGAAAAACTGTTTTTT.

The chain links TRBV30 to TRBJ2-2, with 9 bases that match TRBD1. Germline lookup yields CDR1 GTSNPN and CDR2 SVGIG (reference sequence). This CDR3 spans 13 amino acids. In DNA form, the CDR3 reads TGTACTTTGGGACAGGGTGACTCCGGGGAGCTGTTTTTT. It codes for CTLGQGDSGELFF.

The chain is built from TRBV6-2 or TRBV6-3 and TRBJ2-3; 9 bases are a match to TRBD1. Per the germline V gene, CDR1 is MNHEY and CDR2 is SVGEGT. Trimming removed 2 bases from V and 4 bases from J; junction bases left unmatched: 7. This CDR3 is 16 amino acids long. CDR3 DNA: TGTGCCAGCAGTTACCACGGGACAGGGATTTCAGATACGCAGTATTTT. Its translation is CASSYHGTGISDTQYF.

The J gene is TRBJ2-7, the V gene TRBV6-5; 8 nucleotides align to TRBD1. V lost 7 bases to trimming and J lost 0 bases; unmatched junction nucleotides: 8. The germline CDR1 and CDR2 sequences are MNHEY and SVGAGI. The CDR3 has 15 residues. The CDR3 DNA is TGTGCCAGCACCTCTCGGGACAGGTTCTCCTACGAGCAGTACTTC. This translates into CASTSRDRFSYEQYF.

The chain uses TRBV5-6 and TRBJ1-1; no clear D. CDR1 and CDR2 (germline): SGHDT, YYEEEE. This CDR3 has 14 residues. Trimming shortened V by 4 bases and J by 4 bases, and 14 bases separated the two germline ends. CDR3 nucleotides: TGTGCCAGCAGCGCCGGGTGGGTTGGCACTGAAGCTTTCTTT. It encodes CASSAGWVGTEAFF.

The chain links TRBV6-2 or TRBV6-3 to TRBJ2-1; tentatively, D is TRBD2 (6 bases). Per germline, CDR1 MNHEY and CDR2 SVGEGT. The V end was cut by 2 bases, the J end by 4 bases, with 18 bases between. There are 17 residues in the CDR3. CDR3 sequence: CASSYPGGSGTYNEQFF. The CDR3 DNA sequence: TGTGCCAGCAGTTACCCGGGCGGATCAGGGACTTACAATGAGCAGTTCTTC.

This clone occurred once. The chain recombines TRBV3-1 (or the pseudogene TRBV3-2) with TRBJ2-1, with TRBD2 identical over 12 bases. The CDR3 extends over 20 amino acids. Germline assignment: CDR1 LGHDT and CDR2 YNNKEL (reference sequence). Unmatched junction bases numbered 13, after V lost 4 bases and J lost 0 bases. CDR3 sequence (DNA): TGTGCCAGCAGCCTTCCTAGCGGGGGGGCTGGGAAGGGCTCCTACAATGAGCAGTTCTTC. Its protein product is CASSLPSGGAGKGSYNEQFF.

This chain uses TRBV20-1 with TRBJ1-2; 8 bases are a match to TRBD1. Trimming removed 6 bases from V and 8 bases from J; junction bases left unmatched: 5. Germline assignment: CDR1 DFQATT and CDR2 SNEGSKA (reference sequence). This CDR3 comprises 11 residues. The CDR3 reads CSAAGGKGYTF. CDR3 coding DNA: TGCAGTGCGGCAGGGGGCAAAGGCTACACCTTC.

The rearrangement uses TRBV4-2 and TRBJ2-7; 9 bases map to TRBD2. Germline V CDR1 and CDR2: LGHNA, YNFKEQ. The V segment lost 0 bases and the J segment 3 bases; nucleotides outside the gene matches: 6. CDR3 size: 16 residues. CDR3 amino acids: CASSQDSGGALYEQYF. In DNA, the CDR3 is TGTGCCAGCAGCCAAGATAGCGGGGGAGCCCTCTACGAGCAGTACTTC.